This TCR beta chain was identified during a study of T-cell reconstitution after alpha-beta-depleted transplantation in children. The study's findings and limits: Reportedly, only several hundred clones from non-depleted graft cells drove alpha-beta T-cell counts at about two months. At one year after transplant, newly produced T cells mostly accounted for T-cell counts and diversity. Where some patients showed high TCRbeta diversity at day 60, it came from recipient T cells and thymic progenitors that had survived.

The CDR3 sequence is 13 residues long. Germline CDR1 and CDR2: SGHRS and YFSETQ. V lost 4 bases, J lost 4 bases, and 9 bases lay in between. A TCRbeta library incorporating unique molecular identifiers was prepared. TCRdb passed the PCR reads through MiXCR, listing each CDR3 protein once. The sample records approximately 230,000 distinct CDR3 sequences, roughly 24% being singletons. This clonotype appeared a single time. Its antigen is unknown. The chain employs TRBV5-1 and TRBJ2-1; no reliable D call. The TCR was taken from a girl aged 2 to 10 with Fanconi anemia, due to receive a stem cell transplant. This specimen was PBMCs, taken before TCRalphabeta/CD19-depleted stem cell transplant. The CDR3 DNA reads TGCGCCAGCAGCGATCTTGGGTACAATGAGCAGTTCTTC. This sequence encodes CASSDLGYNEQFF.